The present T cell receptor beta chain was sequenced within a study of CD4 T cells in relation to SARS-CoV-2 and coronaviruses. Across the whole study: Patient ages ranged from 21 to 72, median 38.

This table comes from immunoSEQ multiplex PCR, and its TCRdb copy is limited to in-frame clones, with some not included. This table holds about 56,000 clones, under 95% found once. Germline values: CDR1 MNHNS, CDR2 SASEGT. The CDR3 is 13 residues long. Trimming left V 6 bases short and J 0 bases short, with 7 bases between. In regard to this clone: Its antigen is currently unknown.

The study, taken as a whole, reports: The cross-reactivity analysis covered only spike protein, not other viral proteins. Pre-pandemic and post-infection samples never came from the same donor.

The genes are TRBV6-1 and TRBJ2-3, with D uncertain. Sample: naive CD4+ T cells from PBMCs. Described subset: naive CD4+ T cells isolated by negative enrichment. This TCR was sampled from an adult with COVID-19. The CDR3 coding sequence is TGTGCCAGCAGGCTGATTAGCACAGATACGCAGTATTTT. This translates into CASRLISTDTQYF.